This T cell receptor (beta chain) was sequenced during a study of CD4 and CD8 cells across lung adenocarcinoma regions. TCRdb re-called the PCR reads through MiXCR, storing one row per CDR3 protein. The sample holds about 1,900 distinct CDR3 sequences, approximately 47% seen once. The length of the CDR3 is 13 residues. V was pared by 5 bases and J by 5 bases, with 11 bases between. CDR1 and CDR2 from the germline V gene are SGHNT and YENEEA. Localized lung adenocarcinoma, a non-small cell lung cancer, affected the donors. This TCR came from a female donor with lung adenocarcinoma. The CD4 and CD8 labels of this study may be unreliable. The specimen was CD4+ T cells from the center of a lung tumor. V and J are TRBV11-3 and TRBJ2-3, with D possibly being TRBD1 (5 bases). CDR3: CASSGRQGDTQYF. The CDR3 DNA sequence: TGTGCCAGCAGCGGCAGGCAGGGAGATACGCAGTATTTT.